The 23 T cell receptor beta chains below come from one sample, sequenced in a study of T-cell memory formation after mild COVID-19. MiXCR was run by TCRdb on the 5' RACE reads, yielding one entry per CDR3 protein. This table has fewer than 550,000 distinct CDR3 sequences, over 15% appearing once. Sequencing input: PBMCs or a T cell subset sorted from them (not recorded which). All receptors come from an adult woman who had mild COVID-19 (a few samples of this study predate the infection). Cell type and time point are not known.

The chain employs TRBV30 and TRBJ2-1; D not certain. The length of the CDR3 is 14 residues. The germline V and J ends were trimmed by 0 bases and 0 bases, with 6 bases remaining between them. The germline CDR1 and CDR2 sequences are GTSNPN and SVGIG (reference sequence). CDR3 DNA sequence: TGTGCCTGGAGTGTACTCAACTCCTACAATGAGCAGTTCTTC. Translated: CAWSVLNSYNEQFF.

This clonotype showed up just a few times. The rearrangement links TRBV7-8 to TRBJ2-5; D is possibly TRBD2 (5 bases). The germline V gene encodes CDR1 SGHVS and CDR2 FQNEAQ. Trimming left V 5 bases short and J 3 bases short, with 10 bases between. This CDR3 has 13 amino acids. CDR3 amino acids: CASSVRGKETQYF. The CDR3 coding sequence is TGTGCCAGCAGCGTAAGAGGGAAAGAGACCCAGTACTTC.

CDR3 sequence (DNA): TGTGCCAGCAGCCCTGGTCACAACAATGAGCAGTTCTTC. Translation gives CASSPGHNNEQFF. The chain carries TRBV12-3 or TRBV12-4 and TRBJ2-1; D not certain. Trimming took 6 bases from V and 5 from J, leaving 11 bases between them. The CDR3 covers 13 residues.

The chain joins TRBV9 to TRBJ1-1, with TRBD1 matching over 10 bases. The ends lost 0 bases at V and 3 bases at J; junction bases unmatched: 5. The CDR3 has 16 residues. Germline V gives CDR1 SGDLS, CDR2 YYNGEE. The CDR3 protein is CASSVDDRGLYTEAFF. The DNA of the CDR3 is TGTGCCAGCAGCGTAGATGACAGGGGGCTGTACACTGAAGCTTTCTTT. Full variable domain (rest looked up from reference TRBV9 and TRBJ1-1): DSGVTQTPKHLITATGQRVTLRCSPRSGDLSVYWYQQSLDQGLQFLIQYYNGEERAKGNILERFSAQQFPDLHSELNLSSLELGDSALYFCASSVDDRGLYTEAFFGQGTRLTVV.

This chain connects TRBV2 to TRBJ2-3, with 8 bases identical to TRBD2. V lost 6 bases to trimming and J lost 5 bases; unmatched junction nucleotides: 10. Germline values: CDR1 SNHLY, CDR2 FYNNEI. This CDR3 spans 15 amino acids. The CDR3: CASSAGTSLRDTQYF. The CDR3 region has the DNA TGTGCCAGCAGCGCAGGGACTAGTCTGCGAGATACGCAGTATTTT.

This CDR3 is CASRDGQVPSTDTQYF. The CDR3 DNA reads TGCGCCAGCAGGGATGGACAGGTTCCTAGCACAGATACGCAGTATTTT. This sequence joins TRBV4-1 and TRBJ2-3, with 7 bases matching TRBD1. Trimming cost V 6 bases and J 0 bases; bases outside gene matches: 9. CDR1 and CDR2 (germline): MGHRA, YSYEKL. The CDR3 covers 16 residues.

The chain employs TRBV2 and TRBJ2-7, with D possibly being TRBD1 (5 bases). The V end was cut by 2 bases, the J end by 7 bases, with 15 bases between. CDR3 length equals 14 residues. The germline CDR1 and CDR2 sequences are SNHLY and FYNNEI. Here the CDR3 reads CASSESQGRREQYF. CDR3 nucleotides: TGTGCCAGCAGTGAATCCCAGGGAAGGCGGGAGCAGTACTTC.

This clonotype occurred a few times. This rearrangement joins TRBV5-1 to TRBJ2-2; either TRBD1 or TRBD2 may supply D (6 bases each). This CDR3 has 16 residues. Germline assignment: CDR1 SGHRS and CDR2 YFSETQ. The V end lost 4 bases, the J end lost 4 bases, and 17 bases lay between the germline ends. The DNA for the CDR3 is TGCGCCAGCAGCAATGGGGGGCCTCGGAGCACCGGGGAGCTGTTTTTT. This codes for CASSNGGPRSTGELFF.

The V and J genes are TRBV12-3 or TRBV12-4 and TRBJ2-1; D is uncertain. Between the trimmed V and J ends, which lost 5 bases and 0 bases, there was a span of 14 bases. The CDR3 has 16 amino acids. The CDR3 spells CASSGHSVFSYNEQFF. CDR3 DNA sequence: TGTGCCAGCAGTGGCCACAGCGTTTTCTCCTACAATGAGCAGTTCTTC.

The J gene is TRBJ2-1, the V gene TRBV24-1; TRBD2 aligns across 10 bases. CDR1 KGHDR and CDR2 SFDVKD come from the germline V gene. The CDR3 covers 17 residues. V was clipped by 4 bases and J by 4 bases; unmatched bases: 9. CDR3 protein: CATSETTGTSVYNEQFF. In nucleotides, the CDR3 is TGTGCCACCAGTGAAACCACCGGGACTAGCGTGTACAATGAGCAGTTCTTC.

This clonotype was found a few times. The rearrangement links TRBV5-1 to TRBJ2-3; TRBD2 is a possible D gene (7 bases). Germline CDR1 reads SGHRS; CDR2 reads YFSETQ. CDR3 length: 14 residues. The V and J ends lost 0 bases and 5 bases respectively, with 10 bases between them. The CDR3 DNA reads TGCGCCAGCAGCTTGGGAGGGGGGGAAGATACGCAGTATTTT. Its protein is CASSLGGGEDTQYF.

This clonotype was seen a few times. The gene calls are TRBV19 and TRBJ1-5, with a tentative D call TRBD1 (5 bases). Trimming pared 9 bases from V and 6 bases from J, leaving 21 bases between. Germline CDR1 and CDR2: LNHDA and SQIVND (reference sequence). The CDR3 loop spans 15 amino acids. The CDR3, as DNA: TGTGCCAGCCTAAGCCATCCAGGGCATGGTCAGCCCCAGCATTTT. Its protein is CASLSHPGHGQPQHF.

The rearrangement uses TRBV12-3 or TRBV12-4 and TRBJ2-1; 13 bases align to TRBD2. V shed 6 bases and J 4 bases; nucleotides not matched to a gene: 9. This CDR3 contains 17 residues. CDR3 sequence reads: CASSDTSGGAIYNEQFF. The CDR3 nucleotides read TGTGCCAGCAGCGATACTAGCGGGGGGGCCATTTACAATGAGCAGTTCTTC.

V and J are TRBV4-3 and TRBJ2-4, with no clear D. This CDR3 is built from 16 residues. In germline, CDR1 is LGHNA, CDR2 YSLEER. V was pared by 0 bases and J by 2 bases, with 11 bases between. The CDR3 reads CASSQETSRPKNIQYF. The CDR3 coding sequence is TGCGCCAGCAGCCAAGAAACCTCCCGCCCCAAAAACATTCAGTACTTC.

This chain joins TRBV5-1 and TRBJ2-5, with 9 nucleotides matching TRBD1. The CDR3 has 16 residues. CDR1 is SGHRS, CDR2 YFSETQ, per germline. With 1 base clipped from V and 4 bases from J, the junction kept 8 bases outside the gene matches. The CDR3 is CASSLPQGAPGETQYF. The CDR3 DNA follows: TGCGCCAGCAGCTTGCCACAGGGGGCCCCCGGAGAGACCCAGTACTTC.

V and J are TRBV7-9 and TRBJ1-2, with D perhaps matching TRBD1 (5 bases). Germline CDR1 is SEHNR and CDR2 is FQNEAQ (reference sequence). The CDR3 has 14 amino acids. V lost 1 base and J lost 6, with 12 bases in between. The CDR3 loop is CASSLDWQGDGYTF. In nucleotides, the CDR3 is TGTGCCAGCAGCTTAGATTGGCAGGGTGATGGCTACACCTTC.

In this sample, this clonotype turned up a few times. V and J are TRBV4-1 and TRBJ1-6; D is unresolved. Germline V gene lookup returns CDR1 MGHRA and CDR2 YSYEKL. With 0 bases removed from V and 9 bases from J, the gap between germline ends came to 15 bases. The CDR3 is 16 residues long. The CDR3 protein is CASSQEDLSEGSPLHF. CDR3 DNA: TGCGCCAGCAGCCAAGAGGACCTGTCGGAGGGTTCACCCCTCCACTTT.

This clonotype was recorded a few times. The genes are TRBV29-1 and TRBJ2-5; 9 bases align to TRBD2. In germline, CDR1 is SQVTM, CDR2 ANQGSEA. This CDR3 is 12 amino acids long. V shed 7 bases, J shed 5 bases, and the junction held 5 bases outside the gene matches. This CDR3 is CSAQGLAETQYF. The CDR3 coding sequence is TGCAGCGCCCAAGGACTAGCGGAGACCCAGTACTTC.

J is TRBJ1-1 and V is TRBV7-8, with D hard to call. CDR3 length: 15 amino acids. The V gene's germline CDR1 is SGHVS and CDR2 FQNEAQ. Trimming left V 2 bases short and J 1 base short, with 11 bases between. CDR3 region: CASSLTTQANTEAFF. In DNA, the CDR3 is TGTGCCAGCAGCTTAACGACCCAGGCGAACACTGAAGCTTTCTTT.

The V call is TRBV6-5, the J call TRBJ1-2; D not certain. Germline V gives CDR1 MNHEY, CDR2 SVGAGI. The length of the CDR3 is 14 residues. V dropped 2 bases and J dropped 0 bases, with 7 bases sitting between them. DNA of the CDR3: TGTGCCAGCAGTTACGGCGGAACTAACTATGGCTACACCTTC. As protein: CASSYGGTNYGYTF.

This clonotype has just a few counts. The J gene is TRBJ2-6, the V gene TRBV6-6, with D unclear. V was shortened by 7 bases and J by 5 bases, with 12 bases between the two germline ends. CDR1 MNHNY and CDR2 SVGAGI come from the germline V gene (reference sequence). The CDR3 loop spans 14 amino acids. In nucleotides, the CDR3 is TGTGCCAGCACTAGGGATGCGCGGGCCAACGTCCTGACTTTC. Translation gives CASTRDARANVLTF.

In this sample, this clonotype turned up a few times. The rearrangement links TRBV9 to TRBJ2-1; D may be TRBD1 (6 bases). The germline CDR1 and CDR2 sequences are SGDLS and YYNGEE. V was pared by 0 bases and J by 4 bases, with 14 bases between. The CDR3 length is 16 residues. CDR3 sequence: CASSVGWAGVYNEQFF. CDR3 nucleotide sequence: TGTGCCAGCAGCGTAGGGTGGGCAGGGGTTTACAATGAGCAGTTCTTC.

This clonotype occurred a few times. This chain uses TRBV12-3 or TRBV12-4 with TRBJ1-3, with D perhaps TRBD1 (5 bases). The CDR3 is 16 amino acids. The germline V and J ends were trimmed by 3 bases and 4 bases, with 16 bases remaining between them. CDR3 coding DNA: TGTGCCAGCAGTTTGAACGGCGGGACGGACGGAAACACCATATATTTT. This translates into CASSLNGGTDGNTIYF.